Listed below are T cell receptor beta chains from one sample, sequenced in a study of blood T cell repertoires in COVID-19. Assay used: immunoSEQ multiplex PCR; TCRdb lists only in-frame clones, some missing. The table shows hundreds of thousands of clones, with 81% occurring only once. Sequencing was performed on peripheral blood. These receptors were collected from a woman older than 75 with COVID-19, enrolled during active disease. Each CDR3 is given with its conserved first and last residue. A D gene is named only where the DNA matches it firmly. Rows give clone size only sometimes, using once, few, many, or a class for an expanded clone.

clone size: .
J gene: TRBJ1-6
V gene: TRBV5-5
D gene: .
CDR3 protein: CASSLVLRDSPLHF
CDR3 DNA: TGTGCCAGCAGCTTGGTCCTGCGCGATTCACCCCTCCACTTT

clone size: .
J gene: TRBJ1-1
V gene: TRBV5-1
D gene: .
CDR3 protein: CASSSGQINTEAFF
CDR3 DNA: TGCGCCAGCAGCAGTGGACAGATTAACACTGAAGCTTTCTTT

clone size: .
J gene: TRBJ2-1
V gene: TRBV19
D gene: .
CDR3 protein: CATSLAKSYNEQFF
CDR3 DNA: TGTGCCACTTCTTTAGCTAAGTCCTACAATGAGCAGTTCTTC

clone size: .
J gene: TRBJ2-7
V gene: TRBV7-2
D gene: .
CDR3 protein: CASSLRGAGAYEQYF
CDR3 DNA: TGTGCCAGCAGCCTAAGAGGGGCAGGGGCATACGAGCAGTACTTC

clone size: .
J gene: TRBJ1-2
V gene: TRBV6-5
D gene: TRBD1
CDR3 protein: CASRSGQGYGYTF
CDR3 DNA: TGTGCCAGCAGGTCGGGACAGGGCTATGGCTACACCTTC

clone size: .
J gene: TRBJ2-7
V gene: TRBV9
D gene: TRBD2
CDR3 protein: CASSVALAELSYEQYF
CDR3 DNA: TGTGCCAGCAGCGTAGCACTAGCGGAACTATCCTACGAGCAGTACTTC

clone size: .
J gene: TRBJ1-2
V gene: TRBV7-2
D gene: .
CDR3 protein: CASSPRAGPMGNYGYTF
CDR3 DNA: TGTGCCAGCAGCCCCAGGGCAGGGCCGATGGGTAACTATGGCTACACCTTC

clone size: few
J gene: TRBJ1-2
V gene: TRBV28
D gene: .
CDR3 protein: CASGQNYGYTF
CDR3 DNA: TGTGCCAGCGGACAGAACTATGGCTACACCTTC

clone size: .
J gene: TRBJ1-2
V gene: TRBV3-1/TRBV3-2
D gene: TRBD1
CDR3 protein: CASSESSPGGVYGYTF
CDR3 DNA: TGTGCCAGCAGCGAATCCTCTCCAGGGGGTGTCTATGGCTACACCTTC

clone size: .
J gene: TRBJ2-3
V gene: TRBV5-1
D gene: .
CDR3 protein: CASSLEGGKADTQYF
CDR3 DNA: TGCGCCAGCAGCTTGGAAGGCGGGAAGGCAGATACGCAGTATTTT

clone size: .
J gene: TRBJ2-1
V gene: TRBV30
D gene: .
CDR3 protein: CAWTGTGGFNEQFF
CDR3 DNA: TGTGCCTGGACCGGGACCGGGGGTTTCAATGAGCAGTTCTTC

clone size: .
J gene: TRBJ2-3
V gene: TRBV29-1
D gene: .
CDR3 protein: CSVGRTVSWTLGDTQYF
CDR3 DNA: TGCAGCGTTGGGCGGACAGTAAGCTGGACTTTGGGAGATACGCAGTATTTT

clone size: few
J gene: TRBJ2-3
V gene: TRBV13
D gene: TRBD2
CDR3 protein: CASSLGGRALDDTQYF
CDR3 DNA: TGTGCCAGCAGCTTGGGCGGGAGGGCCTTAGACGATACGCAGTATTTT

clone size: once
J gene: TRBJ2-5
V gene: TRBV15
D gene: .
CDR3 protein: CATSRDRSGKETQYF
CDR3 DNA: TGTGCCACCAGCAGAGATCGTTCCGGGAAAGAGACCCAGTACTTC

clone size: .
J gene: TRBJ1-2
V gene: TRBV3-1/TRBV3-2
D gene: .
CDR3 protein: CASSPLSRLSPNYGYTF
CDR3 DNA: TGTGCCAGCAGCCCCCTTTCGAGGCTCAGTCCTAACTATGGCTACACCTTC

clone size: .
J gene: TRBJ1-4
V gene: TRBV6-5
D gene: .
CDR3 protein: CASTTGSANEKLFF
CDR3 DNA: TGTGCCAGTACCACAGGGTCGGCTAATGAAAAACTGTTTTTT

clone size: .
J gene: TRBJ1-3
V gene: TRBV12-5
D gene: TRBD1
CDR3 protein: CASGSPGTGRNTIYF
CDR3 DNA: TGTGCTAGTGGTTCACCCGGGACAGGGAGAAACACCATATATTTT

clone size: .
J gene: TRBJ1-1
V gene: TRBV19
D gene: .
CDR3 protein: CASSIFRAGRNTEAFF
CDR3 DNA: TGTGCCAGTAGTATTTTCCGCGCGGGCCGAAACACTGAAGCTTTCTTT

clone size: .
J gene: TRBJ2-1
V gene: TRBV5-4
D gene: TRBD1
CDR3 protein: CASSLGQGASYNEQFF
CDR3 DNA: TGTGCCAGCAGCTTAGGCCAGGGGGCATCCTACAATGAGCAGTTCTTC

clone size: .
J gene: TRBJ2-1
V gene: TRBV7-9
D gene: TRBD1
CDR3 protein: CASSSKGTGIPSSYNEQFF
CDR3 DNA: TGTGCCAGCAGCTCCAAGGGGACAGGGATCCCCAGCTCCTACAATGAGCAGTTCTTC

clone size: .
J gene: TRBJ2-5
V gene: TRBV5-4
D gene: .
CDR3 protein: CASSSGLGETQYF
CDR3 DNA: TGTGCCAGCAGCTCGGGGTTGGGGGAGACCCAGTACTTC

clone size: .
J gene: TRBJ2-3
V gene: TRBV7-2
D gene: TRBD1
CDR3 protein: CASSLDRGTDTQYF
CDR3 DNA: TGTGCCAGCAGCCTCGACAGGGGCACAGATACGCAGTATTTT

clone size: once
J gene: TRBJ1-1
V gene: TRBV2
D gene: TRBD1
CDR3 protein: CASSGGTGRTEAFF
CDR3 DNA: TGTGCCAGCAGTGGGGGGACAGGGCGGACTGAAGCTTTCTTT

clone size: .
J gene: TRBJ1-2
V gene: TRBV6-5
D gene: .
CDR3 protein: CASSPGQIFNYGYTF
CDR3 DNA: TGTGCCAGCAGTCCAGGACAGATATTTAACTATGGCTACACCTTC

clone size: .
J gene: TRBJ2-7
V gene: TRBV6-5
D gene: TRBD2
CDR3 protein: CASSPGLARYEQYF
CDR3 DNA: TGTGCCAGCAGTCCCGGACTAGCTCGTTACGAGCAGTACTTC

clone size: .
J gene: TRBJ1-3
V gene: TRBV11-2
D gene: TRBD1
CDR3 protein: CASSLLPGTVGNTIYF
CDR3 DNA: TGTGCCAGCAGCTTACTTCCCGGGACAGTAGGAAACACCATATATTTT

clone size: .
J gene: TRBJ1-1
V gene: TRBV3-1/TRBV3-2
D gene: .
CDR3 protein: CASSPGGGRQEAFF
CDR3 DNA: TGTGCCAGCAGCCCCGGGGGGGGCCGGCAAGAAGCTTTCTTT

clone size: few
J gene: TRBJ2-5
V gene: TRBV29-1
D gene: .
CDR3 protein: CSVLSRGGTQYF
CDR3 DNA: TGCAGCGTCCTCTCCCGAGGGGGGACCCAGTACTTC

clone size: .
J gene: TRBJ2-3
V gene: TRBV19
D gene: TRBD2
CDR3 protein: CASSLLAGGSDTQYF
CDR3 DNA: TGTGCCAGTAGCTTGCTAGCGGGAGGGTCCGATACGCAGTATTTT

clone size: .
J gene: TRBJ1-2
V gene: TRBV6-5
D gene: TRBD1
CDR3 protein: CASHPGGLYGYTF
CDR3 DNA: TGTGCCTCCCACCCAGGGGGTCTCTATGGCTACACCTTC

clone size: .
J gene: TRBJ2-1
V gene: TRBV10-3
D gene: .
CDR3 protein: CAISEGPYNEQFF
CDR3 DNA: TGTGCCATCAGTGAGGGGCCTTACAATGAGCAGTTCTTC

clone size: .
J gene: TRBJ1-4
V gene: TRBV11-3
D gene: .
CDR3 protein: CASSLGLGEATNEKLFF
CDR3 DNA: TGTGCCAGCAGCTTAGGTTTGGGAGAGGCGACTAATGAAAAACTGTTTTTT

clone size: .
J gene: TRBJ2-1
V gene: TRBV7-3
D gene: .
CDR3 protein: CASISGESRNEQFF
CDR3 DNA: TGTGCCAGCATCTCCGGGGAAAGCAGGAATGAGCAGTTCTTC

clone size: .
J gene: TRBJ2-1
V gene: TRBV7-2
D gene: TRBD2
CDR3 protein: CASSLPPSGGSNEQFF
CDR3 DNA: TGTGCCAGCAGCTTACCACCTAGCGGGGGAAGCAATGAGCAGTTCTTC

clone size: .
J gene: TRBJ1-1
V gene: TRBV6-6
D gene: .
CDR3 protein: CASSEIAPGGVAFF
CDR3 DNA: TGTGCCAGCTCCGAAATAGCCCCCGGTGGAGTAGCTTTCTTT

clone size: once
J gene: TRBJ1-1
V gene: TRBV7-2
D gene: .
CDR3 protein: CASSFLSGNTEAFF
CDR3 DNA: TGTGCCAGCAGCTTTCTATCCGGGAACACTGAAGCTTTCTTT

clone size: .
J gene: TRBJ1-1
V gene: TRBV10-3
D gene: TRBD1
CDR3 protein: CAISGGGTVNTEAFF
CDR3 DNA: TGTGCCATCAGTGGAGGGGGGACAGTGAACACTGAAGCTTTCTTT

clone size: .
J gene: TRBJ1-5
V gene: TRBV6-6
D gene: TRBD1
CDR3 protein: CASSSTLVRGYEPQHF
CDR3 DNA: TGTGCCAGCAGTTCCACCTTAGTCAGGGGGTATGAGCCCCAGCATTTT

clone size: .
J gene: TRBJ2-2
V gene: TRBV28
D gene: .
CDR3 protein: CASSFNRLNTGELFF
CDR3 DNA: TGTGCCAGCAGTTTCAACAGGTTGAACACCGGGGAGCTGTTTTTT

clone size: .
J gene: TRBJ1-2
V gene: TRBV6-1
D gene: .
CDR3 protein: CASSDGGARLYGYTF
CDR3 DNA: TGTGCCAGCAGTGATGGAGGGGCTCGATTATATGGCTACACCTTC

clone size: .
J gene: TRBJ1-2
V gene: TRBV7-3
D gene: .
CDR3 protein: CASSSSDRSGYTF
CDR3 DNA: TGTGCCAGCAGCTCTTCCGACAGGAGCGGCTACACCTTC

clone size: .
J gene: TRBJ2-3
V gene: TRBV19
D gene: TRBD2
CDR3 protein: CASSMGRGAVTQYF
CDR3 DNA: TGTGCCAGTAGTATGGGGAGGGGCGCGGTTACGCAGTATTTT

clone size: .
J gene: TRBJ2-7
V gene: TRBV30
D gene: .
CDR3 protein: CAWSVLGRRALF
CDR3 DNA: TGTGCCTGGAGTGTACTTGGGAGAAGGGCCCTCTTC

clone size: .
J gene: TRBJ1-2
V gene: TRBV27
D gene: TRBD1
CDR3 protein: CASNTSGQGHGYTF
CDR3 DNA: TGTGCCAGCAATACATCGGGACAGGGCCATGGCTACACCTTC

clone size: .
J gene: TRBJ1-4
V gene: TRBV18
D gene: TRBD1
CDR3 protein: CASSLTGEGEKLFF
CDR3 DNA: TGTGCCAGCTCACTGACAGGGGAGGGAGAAAAACTGTTTTTT

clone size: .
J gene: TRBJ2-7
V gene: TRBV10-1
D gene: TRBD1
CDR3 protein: CASSRDRGYEQYF
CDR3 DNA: TGCGCCAGCAGCCGGGACAGGGGCTACGAGCAGTACTTC

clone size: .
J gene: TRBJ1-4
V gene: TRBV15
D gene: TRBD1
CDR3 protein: CATSREGQGANEKLFF
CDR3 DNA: TGTGCCACCAGCAGAGAGGGACAGGGGGCAAATGAAAAACTGTTTTTT

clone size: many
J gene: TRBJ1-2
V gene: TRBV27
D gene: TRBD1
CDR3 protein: CASRQTGAGYGYTF
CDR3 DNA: TGTGCCAGCAGGCAGACAGGGGCGGGCTATGGCTACACCTTC

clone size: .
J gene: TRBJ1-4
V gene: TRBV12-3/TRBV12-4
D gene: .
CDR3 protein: CASGWRGEKLFF
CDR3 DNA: TGTGCCAGCGGGTGGAGAGGCGAAAAACTGTTTTTT

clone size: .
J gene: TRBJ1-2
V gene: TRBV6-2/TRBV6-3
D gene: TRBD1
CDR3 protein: CASSRGQTLQSRGYTF
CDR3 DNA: TGTGCCAGCAGCCGGGGACAGACCCTACAATCCCGTGGCTACACCTTC

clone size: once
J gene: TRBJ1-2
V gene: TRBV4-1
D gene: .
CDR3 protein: CASSQDRGSYGYTF
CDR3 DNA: TGCGCCAGCAGCCAAGATAGGGGATCCTATGGCTACACCTTC

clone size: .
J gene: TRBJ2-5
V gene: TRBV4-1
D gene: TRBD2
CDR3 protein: CASSPGLAGGAYQETQYF
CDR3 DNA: TGCGCCAGCAGCCCGGGACTAGCGGGGGGCGCGTACCAAGAGACCCAGTACTTC

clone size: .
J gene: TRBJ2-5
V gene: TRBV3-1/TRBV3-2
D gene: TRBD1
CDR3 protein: CASSRRTGTLQETQYF
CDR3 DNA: TGTGCCAGCAGCCGTCGGACAGGGACTCTCCAAGAGACCCAGTACTTC

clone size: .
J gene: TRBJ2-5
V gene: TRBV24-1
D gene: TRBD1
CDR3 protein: CATSDFPQGQGGETQYF
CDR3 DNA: TGTGCCACCAGTGATTTCCCTCAAGGACAGGGTGGAGAGACCCAGTACTTC

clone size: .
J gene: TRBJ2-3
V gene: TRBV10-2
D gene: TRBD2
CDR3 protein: CASKAGAGTDTQYF
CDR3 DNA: TGCGCCAGCAAAGCGGGAGCTGGCACAGATACGCAGTATTTT

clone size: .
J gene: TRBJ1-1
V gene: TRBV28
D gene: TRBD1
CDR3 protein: CASTAPGQGTEAFF
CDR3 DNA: TGTGCCAGCACAGCACCGGGACAGGGCACTGAAGCTTTCTTT

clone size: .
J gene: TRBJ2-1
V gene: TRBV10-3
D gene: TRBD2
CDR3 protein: CAISPGTTNNEQFF
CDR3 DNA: TGTGCCATCAGCCCCGGGACTACCAACAATGAGCAGTTCTTC

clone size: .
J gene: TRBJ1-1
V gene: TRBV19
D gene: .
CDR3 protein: CASSIWANTEAFF
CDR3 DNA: TGTGCCAGTAGTATCTGGGCGAACACTGAAGCTTTCTTT

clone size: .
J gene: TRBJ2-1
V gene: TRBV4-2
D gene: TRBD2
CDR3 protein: CASSGTSGGVNEQFF
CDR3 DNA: TGTGCCAGCAGCGGGACTAGCGGGGGGGTAAATGAGCAGTTCTTC

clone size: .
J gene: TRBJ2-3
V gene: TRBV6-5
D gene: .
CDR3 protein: CASSYSGRSTDTQYF
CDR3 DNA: TGTGCCAGCAGTTACTCCGGGAGAAGCACAGATACGCAGTATTTT